One and the same sample provided the 23 T cell receptor beta chains below, sequenced in a study of shared clonotypes between healthy human individuals. Profiling relied on immunoSEQ multiplex PCR, and the TCRdb table lists in-frame clones only, not all of them. The profile shows about 2.4 million clones, 80% to 95% of them singletons. Input material: naive CD4+ T cells from PBMCs. Subset: CD45RA+ positively selected. These receptors originate from a young man in good health. Some clones in this sample may be carry-over from other donors' samples.

The J gene is TRBJ2-2, the V gene TRBV29-1; unclear D gene. This CDR3 has 14 amino acids. Germline V gives CDR1 SQVTM, CDR2 ANQGSEA. V lost 1 base, J lost 4 bases, and 10 bases lay in between. The CDR3 coding sequence is TGCAGCGTTGAAGGGTCAGTGCCCACCGGGGAGCTGTTTTTT. The encoded protein is CSVEGSVPTGELFF.

The chain recombines TRBV14 with TRBJ2-1; D may match TRBD1 or TRBD2 (5 bases each). CDR3 length: 17 amino acids. V was trimmed by 0 bases and J by 0 bases, leaving 12 bases between them. Germline V gene lookup returns CDR1 SGHDN and CDR2 FVKESK. The CDR3 nucleotides are TGTGCCAGCAGCCAAGATAGAGGGGTCCTCTCCTACAATGAGCAGTTCTTC. Amino acid sequence: CASSQDRGVLSYNEQFF.

The chain joins TRBV5-3 to TRBJ1-2; D is unclear. TRBV5-3 is annotated as an ORF whose role is uncertain. Between the trimmed V and J ends, which lost 3 bases and 0 bases, there was a span of 9 bases. This CDR3 is built from 14 residues. In nucleotides, the CDR3 is TGTGCCAGAAGCTCAAACAGTACTAACTATGGCTACACCTTC. As protein: CARSSNSTNYGYTF.

The chain links TRBV6-1 to TRBJ2-6; D unresolved. CDR1 and CDR2 (germline): MNHNS, SASEGT. The CDR3 covers 17 residues. V dropped 2 bases and J dropped 0 bases, with 11 bases sitting between them. The DNA of the CDR3 is TGTGCCAGCAGTGAACCGGGCTCCAGCTCTGGGGCCAACGTCCTGACTTTC. The encoded protein is CASSEPGSSSGANVLTF.

The chain carries TRBV11-3 and TRBJ2-5; TRBD1 agrees at 7 bases. Germline V gives CDR1 SGHNT, CDR2 YENEEA. There are 17 residues in the CDR3. V shed 2 bases and J 2 bases; nucleotides not matched to a gene: 11. The CDR3: CASSLLGGSGAQETQYF. CDR3 nucleotides: TGTGCCAGCAGCTTACTAGGGGGCAGCGGAGCTCAAGAGACCCAGTACTTC.

The chain employs TRBV5-4 and TRBJ2-5; D is possibly TRBD1 (6 bases). The V gene lost 0 bases and the J gene lost 4 bases, with 13 bases spanning the gap. The CDR3 contains 15 residues. Germline loops: CDR1 SGHNT, CDR2 YYREEE (reference sequence). The CDR3 spells CASSLGGGMGETQYF. As DNA, the CDR3 is TGTGCCAGCAGCTTGGGAGGGGGAATGGGAGAGACCCAGTACTTC.

The chain recombines TRBV30 with TRBJ2-1, with 8 bases identical to TRBD2. This CDR3 spans 15 amino acids. Looked up from germline, CDR1 is GTSNPN and CDR2 is SVGIG (reference sequence). The V and J ends lost 4 bases and 2 bases, in that order; junction bases with no gene match: 7. DNA of the CDR3: TGTGCCTGGATTCCGAGCGGGAGAACCTACAATGAGCAGTTCTTC. Translated: CAWIPSGRTYNEQFF. The whole variable domain, filled in from reference TRBV30 and TRBJ2-1, reads SQTIHQWPATLVQPVGSPLSLECTVEGTSNPNLYWYRQAAGRGLQLLFYSVGIGQISSEVPQNLSASRPQDRQFILSSKKLLLSDSGFYLCAWIPSGRTYNEQFFGPGTRLTVL.

V and J are TRBV6-5 and TRBJ1-4, with D possibly being TRBD1 (5 bases). With 0 bases removed from V and 7 bases from J, the gap between germline ends came to 12 bases. The CDR3 extends over 15 amino acids. Germline CDR1 is MNHEY and CDR2 is SVGAGI. The CDR3 bases are TGTGCCAGCAGTTACTCGGGGGTGCGTAGTGAAAAACTGTTTTTT. Its protein is CASSYSGVRSEKLFF.

The V and J genes are TRBV28 and TRBJ2-5; D is perhaps TRBD2 (5 bases). The CDR3 has 13 residues. Trimming removed 3 bases at V and 5 bases at J, with 10 bases between. CDR1 and CDR2 from the germline V gene are MDHEN and SYDVKM. CDR3 sequence: CASSFAGLETQYF. In nucleotides, the CDR3 is TGTGCCAGCAGTTTCGCGGGTTTGGAGACCCAGTACTTC.

The chain carries TRBV7-2 and TRBJ1-1; D ambiguous. Germline CDR1 and CDR2: SGHTA and FQGNSA. V was clipped by 1 base and J by 13 bases, with 16 bases between them. CDR3 size: 13 residues. DNA for the CDR3: TGTGCCAGCAGCTTAGAGGGAACTATGAAGGGTTTCTTT. Translated, it gives CASSLEGTMKGFF. The variable domain in full, completed from reference TRBV7-2 and TRBJ1-1, reads GAGVSQSPSNKVTEKGKDVELRCDPISGHTALYWYRQSLGQGLEFLIYFQGNSAPDKSGLPSDRFSAERTGGSVSTLTIQRTQQEDSAVYLCASSLEGTMKGFFGQGTRLTVV.

The chain recombines TRBV28 with TRBJ2-1; D not certain. Per the germline V gene, CDR1 is MDHEN and CDR2 is SYDVKM. Trimming removed 3 bases at V and 5 bases at J, with 20 bases between. This CDR3 comprises 17 residues. As DNA, the CDR3 is TGTGCCAGCAGTTTCTCCCACGGGCCGCAGAACAACAATGAGCAGTTCTTC. It specifies CASSFSHGPQNNNEQFF.

This chain connects TRBV28 to TRBJ1-2; TRBD1 might be the D (5 bases). CDR3 length: 15 amino acids. V was shortened by 2 bases and J by 1 base, with 11 bases between the two germline ends. Germline V gene sequence: CDR1 MDHEN, CDR2 SYDVKM. The CDR3 here is CASSLNRGSNYGYTF. Written as DNA, the CDR3 is TGTGCCAGCAGTTTAAACCGGGGGAGTAACTATGGCTACACCTTC.

The chain combines TRBV18 with TRBJ2-1, with 8 nucleotides matching TRBD2. The trim removed 3 bases at V and 10 bases at J, leaving 8 bases unmatched. This CDR3 region has 14 residues. The germline CDR1 and CDR2 sequences are KGHSH and LQKENI. CDR3 sequence: CASSPPTGREEQFF. The CDR3 DNA sequence: TGTGCCAGCTCACCCCCTACCGGGAGGGAGGAGCAGTTCTTC.

DNA of the CDR3: TGTGCCAGCAGCCAGGGGACAGCTTACGAGCAGTACTTC. Residues: CASSQGTAYEQYF. V and J are TRBV7-7 and TRBJ2-7; 7 bases align to TRBD1. V lost 5 bases to trimming and J lost 4 bases; unmatched junction nucleotides: 5. Germline V lookup: CDR1 SSHAT, CDR2 FNYEAQ (reference sequence). This CDR3 region has 13 residues. Based on the CDR3 plus reference TRBV7-7 and TRBJ2-7, the full variable domain is GAGVSQSPRYKVTKRGQDVTLRCDPISSHATLYWYQQALGQGPEFLTYFNYEAQPDKSGLPSDRFSAERPEGSISTLTIQRTEQRDSAMYRCASSQGTAYEQYFGPGTRLTVT.

Comments on this clone: This specimen includes other DNA sequences encoding the same CDR3. The chain uses TRBV9 and TRBJ2-1, with 7 bases that match TRBD1. CDR1 and CDR2 from the germline V gene are SGDLS and YYNGEE. The CDR3 loop spans 14 amino acids. J gave up 5 bases and V 2 bases, and 4 bases lay outside the gene matches. CDR3 in DNA: TGTGCCAGCAGCGTTAGGACAGGTAACAATGAGCAGTTCTTC. It encodes CASSVRTGNNEQFF. The full variable domain, its missing parts supplied by reference TRBV9 and TRBJ2-1, is DSGVTQTPKHLITATGQRVTLRCSPRSGDLSVYWYQQSLDQGLQFLIQYYNGEERAKGNILERFSAQQFPDLHSELNLSSLELGDSALYFCASSVRTGNNEQFFGPGTRLTVL.

As concerns this clone: This specimen includes other DNA sequences encoding the same CDR3. V and J are TRBV7-2 and TRBJ2-7; D uncertain. The CDR3 is made up of 13 amino acids. The V end was cut by 4 bases, the J end by 0 bases, with 7 bases between. Per germline, CDR1 SGHTA and CDR2 FQGNSA. The CDR3 bases are TGTGCCAGCAGCTCCTGGGGCTCCTACGAGCAGTACTTC. Protein sequence: CASSSWGSYEQYF.

V gene TRBV28 combines with J gene TRBJ2-3; 7 bases match TRBD2. The germline V gene has CDR1 MDHEN and CDR2 SYDVKM. The CDR3 consists of 14 residues. V lost 3 bases and J lost 9; bases outside the gene matches: 9. The CDR3 here is CASSFMGGKDTQYF. In DNA form, the CDR3 reads TGTGCCAGCAGTTTCATGGGGGGGAAGGACACGCAGTATTTT.

J is TRBJ2-6 and V is TRBV7-9; 7 bases fit TRBD1. The CDR3 runs to 18 residues. V shed 4 bases, J shed 0 bases, and the junction held 9 bases outside the gene matches. Germline CDR1 SEHNR, CDR2 FQNEAQ (reference sequence). CDR3 DNA sequence: TGTGCCAGCAGCTCACGTACCGACAGGGCCTCTGGGGCCAACGTCCTGACTTTC. It encodes CASSSRTDRASGANVLTF.

The chain links TRBV28 to TRBJ2-2; 7 nucleotides line up with TRBD1. The J segment lost 2 bases and the V segment lost 2 bases, leaving 5 bases of the junction unmatched. The CDR3 has 16 residues. Germline loops: CDR1 MDHEN, CDR2 SYDVKM. The CDR3 DNA sequence: TGTGCCAGCAGTTTAACCGGGACAGCAAACACCGGGGAGCTGTTTTTT. The encoded protein is CASSLTGTANTGELFF.

This clone was seen just once. V and J are TRBV30 and TRBJ2-1, with unresolved D. Germline assignment: CDR1 GTSNPN and CDR2 SVGIG (reference sequence). Trimming took 1 base from V and 3 from J, leaving 10 bases between them. The CDR3 runs 14 residues. In DNA form, the CDR3 reads TGTGCCTGGAGTGACGGTAACCTCTACAATGAGCAGTTCTTC. Translated, it gives CAWSDGNLYNEQFF.

Comment on this clone: The sample has other DNA sequences that encode this CDR3 too. The chain recombines TRBV9 with TRBJ2-1, with D tentatively TRBD2 (6 bases). V was cut by 0 bases and J by 4 bases, with 8 bases left in between. CDR1 is SGDLS, CDR2 YYNGEE, per germline. This CDR3 region has 14 residues. This chain's CDR3 is CASSVAGAYNEQFF. The CDR3 bases are TGTGCCAGCAGCGTAGCGGGAGCGTACAATGAGCAGTTCTTC.

In its sample, this clone was seen once. V gene TRBV7-9 combines with J gene TRBJ1-3, with D possibly matching TRBD1 (5 bases). The germline V gene encodes CDR1 SEHNR and CDR2 FQNEAQ (reference sequence). The ends were cut back, 5 bases at V and 0 bases at J, with 14 bases in the middle. The CDR3 runs 16 residues. The CDR3 protein is CASSTGRGSSGNTIYF. The DNA of the CDR3 is TGTGCCAGCAGCACCGGACGGGGGAGCTCTGGAAACACCATATATTTT.

The rearrangement uses TRBV30 and TRBJ1-6; D is perhaps TRBD1 (6 bases). The V end lost 2 bases, the J end lost 14 bases, and 13 bases lay between the germline ends. The germline V gene encodes CDR1 GTSNPN and CDR2 SVGIG (reference sequence). CDR3 length: 12 amino acids. For the CDR3, the DNA is TGTGCCTGGAGTACAGGGATCAGGTCCCTCCACTTT. It translates to CAWSTGIRSLHF.